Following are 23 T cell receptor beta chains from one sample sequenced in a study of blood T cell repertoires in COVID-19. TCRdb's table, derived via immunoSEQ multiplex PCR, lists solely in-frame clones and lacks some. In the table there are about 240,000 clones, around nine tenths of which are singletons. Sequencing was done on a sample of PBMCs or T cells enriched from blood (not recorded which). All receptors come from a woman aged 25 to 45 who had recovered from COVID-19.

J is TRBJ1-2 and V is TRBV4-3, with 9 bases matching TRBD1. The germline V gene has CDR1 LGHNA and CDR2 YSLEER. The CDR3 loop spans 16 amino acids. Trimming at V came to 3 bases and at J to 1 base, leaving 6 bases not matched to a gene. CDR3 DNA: TGCGCCAGCAGCCACATGGACAGGGGACTTAACTATGGCTACACCTTC. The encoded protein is CASSHMDRGLNYGYTF.

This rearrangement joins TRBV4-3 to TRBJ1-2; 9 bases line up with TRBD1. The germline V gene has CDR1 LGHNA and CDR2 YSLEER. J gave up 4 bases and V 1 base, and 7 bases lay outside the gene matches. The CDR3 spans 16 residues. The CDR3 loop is CASSQVGQGLSYGYTF. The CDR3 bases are TGCGCCAGCAGCCAAGTGGGACAGGGCCTATCCTATGGCTACACCTTC.

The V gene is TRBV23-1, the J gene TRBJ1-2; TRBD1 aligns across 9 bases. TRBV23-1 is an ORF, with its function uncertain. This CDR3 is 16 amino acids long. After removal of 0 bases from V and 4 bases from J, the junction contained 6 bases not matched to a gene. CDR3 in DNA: TGCGCCAGCAGTCAATCCCGGACAGGGGATTTCTATGGCTACACCTTC. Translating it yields CASSQSRTGDFYGYTF.

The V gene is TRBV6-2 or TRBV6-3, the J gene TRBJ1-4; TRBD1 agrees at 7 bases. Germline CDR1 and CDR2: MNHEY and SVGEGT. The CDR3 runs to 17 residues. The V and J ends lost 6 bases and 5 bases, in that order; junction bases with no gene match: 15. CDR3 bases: TGTGCCAGCAGCTTTAACAGGGGTCGGCTTAACAATGAAAAACTGTTTTTT. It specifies CASSFNRGRLNNEKLFF.

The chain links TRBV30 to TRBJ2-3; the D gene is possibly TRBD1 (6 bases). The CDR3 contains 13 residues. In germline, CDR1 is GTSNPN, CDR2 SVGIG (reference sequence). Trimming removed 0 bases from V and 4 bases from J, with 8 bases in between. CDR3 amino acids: CAWSVQGPDTQYF. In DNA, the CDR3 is TGTGCCTGGAGTGTACAGGGCCCAGATACGCAGTATTTT.

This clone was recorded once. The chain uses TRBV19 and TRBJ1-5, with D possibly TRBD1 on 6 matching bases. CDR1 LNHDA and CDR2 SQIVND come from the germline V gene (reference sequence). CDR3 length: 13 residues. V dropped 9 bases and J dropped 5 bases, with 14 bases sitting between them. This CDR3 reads CASNWGRDQPQHF. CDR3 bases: TGTGCCAGCAACTGGGGGCGCGATCAGCCCCAGCATTTT.

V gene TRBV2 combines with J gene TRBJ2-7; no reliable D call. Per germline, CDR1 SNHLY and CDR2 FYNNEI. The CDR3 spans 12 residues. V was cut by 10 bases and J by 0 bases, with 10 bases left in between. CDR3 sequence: CATRGSSYEQYF. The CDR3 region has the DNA TGTGCCACCCGAGGAAGCTCCTACGAGCAGTACTTC.

DNA for the CDR3: TGTGCCACAGGGGGTAGCGGGAACTCCTACGAGCAGTACTTC. It is translated as CATGGSGNSYEQYF. The chain employs TRBV28 and TRBJ2-7; TRBD2 is a possible D gene (8 bases). Trimming stripped 10 bases from V and 0 bases from J, with 16 bases between. There are 14 residues in the CDR3. Germline-derived CDR1 and CDR2 are MDHEN and SYDVKM.

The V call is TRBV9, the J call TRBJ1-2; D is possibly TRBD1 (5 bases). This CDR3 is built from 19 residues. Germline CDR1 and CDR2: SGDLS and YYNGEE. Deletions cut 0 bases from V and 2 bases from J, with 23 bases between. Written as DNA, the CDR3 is TGTGCCAGCAGCGTAGATTCCGTGGCCTTCCTAGGGGCAAACTATGGCTACACCTTC. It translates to CASSVDSVAFLGANYGYTF.

CDR3 protein: CASSFTGTNYEQYF. As DNA, the CDR3 is TGTGCCAGCAGCTTTACAGGGACAAACTACGAGCAGTACTTC. V gene TRBV27 combines with J gene TRBJ2-7; D may be TRBD1 (6 bases). Germline CDR1 is MNHEY and CDR2 is SMNVEV (reference sequence). CDR3 length equals 14 residues. V lost 6 bases to trimming and J lost 3 bases, with 15 bases between them.

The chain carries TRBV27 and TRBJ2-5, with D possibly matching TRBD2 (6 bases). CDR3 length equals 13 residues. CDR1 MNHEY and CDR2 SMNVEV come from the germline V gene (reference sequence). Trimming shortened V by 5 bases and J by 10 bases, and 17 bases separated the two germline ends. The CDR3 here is CASSTGTPLDQYF. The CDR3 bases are TGTGCCAGCAGTACCGGGACTCCCTTGGACCAGTACTTC.

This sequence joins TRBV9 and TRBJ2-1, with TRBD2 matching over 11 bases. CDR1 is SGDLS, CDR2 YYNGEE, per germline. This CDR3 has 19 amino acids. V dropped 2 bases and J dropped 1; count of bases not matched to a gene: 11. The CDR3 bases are TGTGCCAGCAGCGTCGGGACTAGCGGTAGCCCATCGTCCTACAATGAGCAGTTCTTC. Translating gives CASSVGTSGSPSSYNEQFF.

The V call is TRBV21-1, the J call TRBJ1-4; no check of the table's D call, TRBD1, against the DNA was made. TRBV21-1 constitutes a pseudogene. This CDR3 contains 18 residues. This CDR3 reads CATETPGQLSATNEKLFF. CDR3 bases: TGTGCCACCGAGACGCCGGGACAATTGTCTGCAACTAATGAAAAACTGTTTTTT.

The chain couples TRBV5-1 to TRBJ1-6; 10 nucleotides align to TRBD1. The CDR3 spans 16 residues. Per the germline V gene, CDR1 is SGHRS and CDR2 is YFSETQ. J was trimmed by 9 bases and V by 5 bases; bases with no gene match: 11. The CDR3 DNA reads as TGCGCCAGCAGGCAACAGAGGACAGGGGGTCGTTCACCCCTCCACTTT. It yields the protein CASRQQRTGGRSPLHF.

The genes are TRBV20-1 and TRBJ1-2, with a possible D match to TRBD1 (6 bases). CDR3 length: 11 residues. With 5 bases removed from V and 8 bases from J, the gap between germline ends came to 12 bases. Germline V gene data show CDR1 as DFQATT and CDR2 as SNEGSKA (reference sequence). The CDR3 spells CSAPGQGGYTF. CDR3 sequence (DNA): TGCAGTGCTCCAGGCCAGGGGGGCTACACCTTC.

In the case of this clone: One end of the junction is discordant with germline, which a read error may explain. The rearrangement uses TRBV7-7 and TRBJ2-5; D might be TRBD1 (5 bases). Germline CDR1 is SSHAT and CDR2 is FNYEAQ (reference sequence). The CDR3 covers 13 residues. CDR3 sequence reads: CASSLQAVETQYF. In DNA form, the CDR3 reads TGTGCTAGCAGCTTACAGGCCGTGGAGACCCAGTACTTC.

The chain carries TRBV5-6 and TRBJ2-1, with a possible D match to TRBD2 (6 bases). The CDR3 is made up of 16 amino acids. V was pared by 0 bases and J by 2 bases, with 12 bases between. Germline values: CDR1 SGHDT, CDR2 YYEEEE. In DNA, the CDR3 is TGTGCCAGCAGCTTGGACCGCGGGGAAGCCTACAATGAGCAGTTCTTC. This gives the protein CASSLDRGEAYNEQFF.

CDR3 sequence reads: CASSPGFGSNYEQYF. CDR3 nucleotide sequence: TGTGCCAGCAGCCCGGGGTTTGGGTCGAACTACGAGCAGTACTTC. V and J are TRBV28 and TRBJ2-7; a possible D gene is TRBD2 (5 bases). The CDR3 runs 15 residues. The germline V gene has CDR1 MDHEN and CDR2 SYDVKM. Trimming shortened V by 6 bases and J by 3 bases, and 18 bases separated the two germline ends.

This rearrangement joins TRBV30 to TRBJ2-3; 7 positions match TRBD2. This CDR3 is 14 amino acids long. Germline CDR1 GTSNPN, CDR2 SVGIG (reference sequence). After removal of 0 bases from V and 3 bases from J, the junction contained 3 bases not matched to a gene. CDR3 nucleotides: TGTGCCTGGAGTGTAGTGGGGGGGACAGATACGCAGTATTTT. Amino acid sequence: CAWSVVGGTDTQYF. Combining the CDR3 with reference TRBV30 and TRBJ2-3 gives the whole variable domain SQTIHQWPATLVQPVGSPLSLECTVEGTSNPNLYWYRQAAGRGLQLLFYSVGIGQISSEVPQNLSASRPQDRQFILSSKKLLLSDSGFYLCAWSVVGGTDTQYFGPGTRLTVL.

As DNA, the CDR3 is TGCAGCGTTGAAAATTCGGTGAACACTGAAGCTTTCTTT. Encoded protein: CSVENSVNTEAFF. The rearrangement links TRBV29-1 to TRBJ1-1, with D hard to call. Germline V gene lookup returns CDR1 SQVTM and CDR2 ANQGSEA. V was shortened by 2 bases and J by 0 bases, with 7 bases between the two germline ends. The CDR3 is 13 residues long.

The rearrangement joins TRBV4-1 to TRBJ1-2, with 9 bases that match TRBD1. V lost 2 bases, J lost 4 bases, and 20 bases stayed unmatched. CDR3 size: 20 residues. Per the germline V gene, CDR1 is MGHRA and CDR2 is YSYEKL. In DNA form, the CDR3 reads TGCGCCAGCAGCCAACCCTCCATGGGACAGGGAGGCATTCGCGGCTATGGCTACACCTTC. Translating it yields CASSQPSMGQGGIRGYGYTF.

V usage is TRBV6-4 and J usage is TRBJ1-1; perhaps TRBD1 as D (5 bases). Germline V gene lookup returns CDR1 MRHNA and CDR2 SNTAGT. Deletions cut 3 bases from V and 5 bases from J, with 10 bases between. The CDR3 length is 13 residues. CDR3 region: CASSEGGETEAFF. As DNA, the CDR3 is TGTGCCAGCAGTGAGGGAGGGGAGACTGAAGCTTTCTTT.

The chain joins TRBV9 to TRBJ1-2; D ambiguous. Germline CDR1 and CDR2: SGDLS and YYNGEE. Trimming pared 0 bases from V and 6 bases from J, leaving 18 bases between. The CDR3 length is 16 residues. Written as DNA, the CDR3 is TGTGCCAGCAGCGTAGATCCACGGCCTCGGGAGGATGGCTACACCTTC. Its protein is CASSVDPRPREDGYTF.